What follows is one T cell receptor beta chain and its context. At the DNA level, this CDR3 is encoded by other sequences in the same sample as well. Here immunoSEQ multiplex PCR was the method, and the copy in TCRdb shows in-frame clones only, minus some. The sample lists approximately 100,000 clones; about 50% were seen once. The sample is drawn from a study of cytotoxic CD8 clonotypes in ibrutinib-treated CLL. Germline CDR1 MNHEY, CDR2 SVGAGI. The CDR3 is 14 residues long. The ends lost 2 bases at V and 2 bases at J; junction bases unmatched: 2. The chain recombines TRBV6-5 with TRBJ1-2; 7 positions match TRBD1. This TCR was sampled from a human donor with chronic lymphocytic leukemia. Sequenced material: PBMCs, taken after 24 months of ibrutinib treatment. The chain's CDR3 is CASSYSRGNYGYTF. The CDR3 coding sequence is TGTGCCAGCAGTTACAGCAGGGGGAACTATGGCTACACCTTC.